The 6 T cell receptor beta chains listed next were all sequenced from one sample in a study of cytomegalovirus exposure and HLA in healthy donors. With 60 Vbeta and 13 Jbeta primers, the PCR was carried out. Assay: immunoSEQ multiplex PCR; the TCRdb copy retains only in-frame clones and omits some. The data contain 130,000 or so clones, 75% to 85% of them singletons. The sequenced sample consisted of PBMCs. Every receptor here comes from a man aged 35-49 years in good health and CMV-seronegative.

CDR3 coding DNA: TGTGCCAGCACGGACAACTCCTACAATGAGCAGTTCTTC. The encoded protein is CASTDNSYNEQFF. This chain joins TRBV27 and TRBJ2-1; D is possibly TRBD1 (5 bases). Deletions cut 7 bases from V and 0 bases from J, with 7 bases between. Germline V CDR1 and CDR2: MNHEY, SMNVEV (reference sequence). CDR3 length equals 13 residues.

The sample holds a few counts of this clone. The junction departs from the called germline gene at one end, perhaps through a read error. The rearrangement uses TRBV6-5 and TRBJ2-4, with D maybe TRBD2 (5 bases). Germline CDR1 reads MNHEY; CDR2 reads SVGAGI. CDR3 length: 14 residues. The CDR3: CASSRDLAKNSQYF. CDR3 sequence (DNA): TGTGCCAGCAGCCGGGATCTAGCCAAAAACAGTCAGTACTTC.

On this clone itself: The junction shows a germline mismatch at one end, possibly a read error. The chain employs TRBV2 and TRBJ1-2; D is unresolved. This CDR3 has 13 residues. Germline assignment: CDR1 SNHLY and CDR2 FYNNEI. CDR3 nucleotide sequence: TGTGCCAGCAGTGAGGGAAACGACTATGGCTACACCTTT. Encoded protein: CASSEGNDYGYTF. The full variable domain, completed using reference TRBV2 and TRBJ1-2, is EPEVTQTPSHQVTQMGQEVILRCVPISNHLYFYWYRQILGQKVEFLVSFYNNEISEKSEIFDDQFSVERPDGSNFTLKIRSTKLEDSAMYFCASSEGNDYGYTFGSGTRLTVV.

V is TRBV18 and J is TRBJ1-1, with D tentatively TRBD1 (6 bases). This CDR3 has 14 residues. Between the trimmed V and J ends, which lost 4 bases and 3 bases, there was a span of 12 bases. CDR1 KGHSH and CDR2 LQKENI come from the germline V gene. CDR3 coding DNA: TGTGCCAGCTCACAGGATCCAGGGGACACTGAAGCTTTCTTT. The encoded protein is CASSQDPGDTEAFF.

This clone was seen just once. The CDR3: CASEPGTGNYGYTF. The CDR3 DNA sequence: TGTGCCAGCGAACCCGGGACAGGGAACTATGGCTACACCTTC. The V and J genes are TRBV19 and TRBJ1-2; 9 positions match TRBD1. J was trimmed by 2 bases and V by 9 bases; bases with no gene match: 7. The CDR3 loop spans 14 amino acids. Per germline, CDR1 LNHDA and CDR2 SQIVND (reference sequence).

The chain has TRBV10-3 and TRBJ2-2; 11 positions match TRBD2. The CDR3 loop spans 15 amino acids. Trimming took 6 bases from V and 6 from J; bases not matched to a gene: 6. Germline CDR1 ENHRY, CDR2 SYGVKD. CDR3 nucleotide sequence: TGTGCCATCAGCCTACTAGCGGGAGAGGCCGGGGAGCTGTTTTTT. Its protein is CAISLLAGEAGELFF.